The 11 T cell receptor beta chains given below trace back to one sample, sequenced in a study of cytomegalovirus exposure and HLA in healthy donors (dated by TCRdb to about 2017). The receptor library was made with the immunoSEQ multiplex PCR assay. The multiplex PCR relied on a mix of 60 forward primers for TCR Vbeta segments and 13 reverse primers for TCR Jbeta segments. Entries here come from immuneACCESS through TCRdb and include only in-frame sequences with V and J called. Some clones fail to appear in such tables; in the studies checked, an unresolved V gene covers under half of the shortfall, and the cause of the remainder is unknown. The sample data list more than 95,000 clones, and roughly a tenth of these were observed just once. 4.6% of the sample is taken by the ten largest. The sequenced sample consisted of PBMCs. The receptors originated from a woman in her late teens or twenties in good health and CMV-seropositive.

The chain combines TRBV11-3 with TRBJ1-4, with D possibly being TRBD1 (5 bases). CDR3 length: 15 amino acids. The germline V gene has CDR1 SGHNT and CDR2 YENEEA. V lost 11 bases to trimming and J lost 2 bases, with 18 bases between them. The CDR3 nucleotides are TGTGCCCCCGTAGGGGCGCGGGGGACTAATGAAAAACTGTTTTTT. It encodes CAPVGARGTNEKLFF.

The V and J genes are TRBV6-1 and TRBJ2-1; 11 bases match TRBD2. The CDR3 runs 15 residues. Per the germline V gene, CDR1 is MNHNS and CDR2 is SASEGT. V was pared by 5 bases and J by 4 bases, with 4 bases of the junction left unmatched. The CDR3 loop reads CASSKTSGGYNEQFF. The CDR3 DNA is TGTGCCAGCAGTAAAACTAGCGGGGGTTACAATGAGCAGTTCTTC.

This clone was seen only a few times. The chain carries TRBV30 and TRBJ2-7, with 10 bases aligning to TRBD2. CDR3 length: 16 amino acids. From germline, CDR1 is GTSNPN and CDR2 SVGIG (reference sequence). The ends lost 7 bases at V and 1 base at J; junction bases unmatched: 13. This CDR3 reads CALLPLAGVGSYEQYF. The CDR3, as DNA: TGTGCCTTACTTCCTCTAGCGGGAGTTGGGTCCTACGAGCAGTACTTC. Based on the CDR3 plus reference TRBV30 and TRBJ2-7, the full variable domain is SQTIHQWPATLVQPVGSPLSLECTVEGTSNPNLYWYRQAAGRGLQLLFYSVGIGQISSEVPQNLSASRPQDRQFILSSKKLLLSDSGFYLCALLPLAGVGSYEQYFGPGTRLTVT.

This clone was detected a few times. The chain is built from TRBV28 and TRBJ1-5; the match to TRBD1 covers 7 bases. The CDR3 length is 16 residues. The germline CDR1 and CDR2 sequences are MDHEN and SYDVKM. After removal of 5 bases from V and 0 bases from J, the junction contained 7 bases not matched to a gene. The CDR3 spells CASSGTETYSNQPQHF. DNA for the CDR3: TGTGCCAGCAGTGGGACAGAAACTTATAGCAATCAGCCCCAGCATTTT.

V is TRBV29-1 and J is TRBJ2-2; D might be TRBD1 (6 bases). The CDR3 totals 14 residues. V lost 4 bases and J 6 bases, leaving 15 bases between the germline ends. Germline loops: CDR1 SQVTM, CDR2 ANQGSEA. CDR3 residues: CSVGYTGFAGELFF. The CDR3 region has the DNA TGCAGCGTTGGGTATACAGGGTTCGCCGGGGAGCTGTTTTTT.

The V gene is TRBV28, the J gene TRBJ2-7, with D uncertain. Germline lookup yields CDR1 MDHEN and CDR2 SYDVKM. The CDR3 totals 10 residues. V lost 8 bases, J lost 6 bases, and 8 bases lay in between. The DNA for the CDR3 is TGTGCCAGCTCTAGAGGCGAGCAGTACTTC. Its protein product is CASSRGEQYF.

This chain joins TRBV19 and TRBJ1-2, with a possible D match to TRBD1 (5 bases). In germline, CDR1 is LNHDA, CDR2 SQIVND (reference sequence). V was pared by 8 bases and J by 4 bases, with 20 bases between. CDR3 length equals 15 residues. The CDR3 reads CASGAGPWGSYGYTF. Written as DNA, the CDR3 is TGTGCCAGTGGGGCAGGCCCCTGGGGTAGCTATGGCTACACCTTC.

V and J are TRBV6-6 and TRBJ1-1, with 8 bases matching TRBD1. The germline gives CDR1 MNHNY, CDR2 SVGAGI (reference sequence). V shed 5 bases, J shed 4 bases, and the junction held 6 bases outside the gene matches. CDR3 size: 14 residues. The chain's CDR3 is CASSGQGSGTEAFF. The CDR3 DNA reads as TGTGCCAGCAGTGGACAGGGTTCGGGCACTGAAGCTTTCTTT.

The rearrangement joins TRBV7-9 to TRBJ2-1, with 7 bases aligning to TRBD1. The CDR3 has 16 residues. The J segment lost 1 base and the V segment lost 1 base, leaving 4 bases of the junction unmatched. CDR1 and CDR2 (germline): SEHNR, FQNEAQ (reference sequence). As DNA, the CDR3 is TGTGCCAGCAGCTTAGATGAGACAGGGTCCTACAATGAGCAGTTCTTC. Translated: CASSLDETGSYNEQFF.

This sequence joins TRBV6-1 and TRBJ2-1; D perhaps matches TRBD2 (6 bases). The germline gives CDR1 MNHNS, CDR2 SASEGT. Trimming removed 7 bases from V and 5 bases from J, with 15 bases in between. The CDR3 extends over 14 amino acids. CDR3 in DNA: TGTGCCAGCACATTTCCAGCGGGCCACAATGAGCAGTTCTTC. It specifies CASTFPAGHNEQFF.

V gene TRBV25-1 combines with J gene TRBJ2-2; D not resolved. Germline loops: CDR1 MGHDK, CDR2 SYGVNS. The CDR3 runs to 14 residues. The ends were cut back, 4 bases at V and 2 bases at J, with 8 bases in the middle. CDR3 loop: CASSVTDNTGELFF. The CDR3 bases are TGTGCCAGCAGTGTCACAGACAACACCGGGGAGCTGTTTTTT. The complete variable domain, with remaining parts taken from reference TRBV25-1 and TRBJ2-2, reads EADIYQTPRYLVIGTGKKITLECSQTMGHDKMYWYQQDPGMELHLIHYSYGVNSTEKGDLSSESTVSRIRTEHFPLTLESARPSHTSQYLCASSVTDNTGELFFGEGSRLTVL.